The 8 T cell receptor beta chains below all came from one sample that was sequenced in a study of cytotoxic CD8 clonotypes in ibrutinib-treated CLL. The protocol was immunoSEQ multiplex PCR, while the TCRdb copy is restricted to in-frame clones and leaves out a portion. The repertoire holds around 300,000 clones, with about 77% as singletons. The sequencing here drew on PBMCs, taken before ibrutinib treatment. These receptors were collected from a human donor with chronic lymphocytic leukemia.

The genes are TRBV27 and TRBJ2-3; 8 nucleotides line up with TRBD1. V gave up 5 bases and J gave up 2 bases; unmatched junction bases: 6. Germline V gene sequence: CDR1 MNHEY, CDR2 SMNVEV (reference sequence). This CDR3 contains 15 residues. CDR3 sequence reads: CASSGTGGFTDTQYF. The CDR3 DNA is TGTGCCAGCAGTGGAACAGGGGGATTCACAGATACGCAGTATTTT.

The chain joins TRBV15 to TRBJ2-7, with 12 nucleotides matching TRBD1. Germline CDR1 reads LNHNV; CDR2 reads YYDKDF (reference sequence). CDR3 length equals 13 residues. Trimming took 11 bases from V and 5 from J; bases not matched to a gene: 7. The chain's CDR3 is CAASGTGGDEQYF. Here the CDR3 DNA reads TGTGCCGCGTCCGGGACAGGGGGCGACGAGCAGTACTTC.

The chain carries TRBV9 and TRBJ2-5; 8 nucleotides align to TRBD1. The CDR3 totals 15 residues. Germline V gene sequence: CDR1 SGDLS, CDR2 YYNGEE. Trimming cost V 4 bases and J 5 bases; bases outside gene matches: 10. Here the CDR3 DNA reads TGTGCCAGCAGCCGAAGGACAGGGTACATGGAGACCCAGTACTTC. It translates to CASSRRTGYMETQYF.

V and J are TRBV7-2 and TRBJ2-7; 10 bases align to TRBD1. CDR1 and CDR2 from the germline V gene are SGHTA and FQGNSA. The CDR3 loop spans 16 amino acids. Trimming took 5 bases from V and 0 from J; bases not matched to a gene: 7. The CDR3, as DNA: TGTGCCAGCAGCGCGGGCCGGGACAGGGGCTCCTACGAGCAGTACTTC. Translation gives CASSAGRDRGSYEQYF.

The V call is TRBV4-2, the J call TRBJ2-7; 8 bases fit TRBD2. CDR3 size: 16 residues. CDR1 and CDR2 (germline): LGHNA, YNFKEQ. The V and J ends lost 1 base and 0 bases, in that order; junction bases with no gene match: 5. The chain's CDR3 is CASSQGLAGISYEQYF. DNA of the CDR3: TGTGCCAGCAGCCAAGGATTAGCGGGGATCTCCTACGAGCAGTACTTC.

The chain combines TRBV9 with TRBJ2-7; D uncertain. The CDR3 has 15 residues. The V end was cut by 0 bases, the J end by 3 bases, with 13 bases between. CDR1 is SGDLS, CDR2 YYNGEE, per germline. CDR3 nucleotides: TGTGCCAGCAGCGTAGGTCTACAGCAAAACTACGAGCAGTACTTC. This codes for CASSVGLQQNYEQYF.

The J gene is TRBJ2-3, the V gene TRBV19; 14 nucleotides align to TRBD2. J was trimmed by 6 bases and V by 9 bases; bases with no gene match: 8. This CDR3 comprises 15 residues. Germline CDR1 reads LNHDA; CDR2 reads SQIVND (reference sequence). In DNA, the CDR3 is TGTGCCAGCAAAGGGACTAGCGGGAGTTGGGATACGCAGTATTTT. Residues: CASKGTSGSWDTQYF.

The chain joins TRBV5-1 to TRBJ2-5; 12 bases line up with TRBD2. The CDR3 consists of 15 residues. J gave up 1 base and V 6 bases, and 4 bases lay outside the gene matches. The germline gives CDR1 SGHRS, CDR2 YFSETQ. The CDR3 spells CASTRTSGAQETQYF. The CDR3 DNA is TGCGCCAGCACTAGGACTAGCGGGGCCCAAGAGACCCAGTACTTC.